This TCR beta chain was recorded in a study of CD8 T cells in ankylosing spondylitis. Study findings and constraints: Existing reports had already noted some motif variants in reactive arthritis synovial fluid and blood. Eight highly homologous variants formed a TCR beta motif that appeared characteristic of ankylosing spondylitis blood.

V was shortened by 11 bases and J by 2 bases, with 28 bases between the two germline ends. Germline CDR1 is LNHDA and CDR2 is SQIVND (reference sequence). The CDR3 spans 18 residues. MiXCR, applied by TCRdb to the 5' RACE reads, yields one record per CDR3 protein. This sample yields roughly 700,000 distinct CDR3 sequences, of which 15% to 20% are seen a single time; about 19% belongs to the top ten. Notes on this clonotype: What it recognizes is unknown.

Sequenced material: blood, either unsorted or a sorted T cell fraction (not recorded which). The sequence derives from a male donor with ankylosing spondylitis. The V and J genes are TRBV19 and TRBJ1-5, with D perhaps TRBD1 (5 bases). The CDR3: CAASRTFLATGGNQPQHF. In DNA form, the CDR3 reads TGTGCCGCCTCCAGGACGTTCCTGGCAACGGGGGGCAATCAGCCCCAGCATTTT.